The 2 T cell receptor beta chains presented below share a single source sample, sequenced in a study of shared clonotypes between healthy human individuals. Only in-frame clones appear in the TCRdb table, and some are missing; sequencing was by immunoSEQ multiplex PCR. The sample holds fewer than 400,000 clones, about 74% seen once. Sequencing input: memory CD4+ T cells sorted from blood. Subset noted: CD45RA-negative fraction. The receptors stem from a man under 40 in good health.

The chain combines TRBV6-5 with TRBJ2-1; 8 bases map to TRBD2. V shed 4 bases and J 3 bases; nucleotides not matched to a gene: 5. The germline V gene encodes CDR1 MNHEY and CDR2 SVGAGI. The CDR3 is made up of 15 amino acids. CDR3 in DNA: TGTGCCAGCAGTTCACAGCGGGAGTACTACAATGAGCAGTTCTTC. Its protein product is CASSSQREYYNEQFF.

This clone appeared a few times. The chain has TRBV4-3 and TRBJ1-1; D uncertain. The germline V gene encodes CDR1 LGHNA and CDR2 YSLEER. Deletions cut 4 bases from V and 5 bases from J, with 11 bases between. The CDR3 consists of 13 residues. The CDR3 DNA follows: TGCGCCAGCAGCCCACAACTAGGGACTGAAGCTTTCTTT. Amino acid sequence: CASSPQLGTEAFF.